A selection of T cell receptor beta chains follows, all from one sample in a study of shared clonotypes between healthy human individuals. Some clones are missing from TCRdb's copy, which holds only in-frame ones; the method was immunoSEQ multiplex PCR. Here the sample spans about 1 million clones, 70% to 80% being singletons. Sequencing was done on a sample of memory CD4+ T cells sorted from blood. The source is a man aged 18 to 35 in good health. The conserved cysteine and the conserved F or W are not part of the CDR3 here.

TRBV11-1	TRBJ1-6	ASSPRGGAYNSPLH
TRBV6-1	TRBJ2-5	ASGEQGGPQETQY
TRBV7-2	TRBJ2-7	ASSLLSPSGPYEQY
TRBV7-8	TRBJ2-6	ASSLLAGGSGANVLT
TRBV5-4	TRBJ1-5	ASSLDRVKAEPQH
TRBV30	TRBJ1-4	AWRANEKLF
TRBV6-1	TRBJ2-7	ASSEVAGVASQY
TRBV10-3	TRBJ2-7	AISESRVGSYEQY
TRBV9	TRBJ2-1	ASSVPQREGPDEQF
TRBV6-1	TRBJ1-4	ASTDSPNEKLF
TRBV7-8	TRBJ1-1	ASSVTDGKNTEAF
TRBV4-1	TRBJ2-1	ASSQGVAGGRSYNEQF
TRBV5-8	TRBJ2-3	ASSLLAPSTDTQY
TRBV4-3	TRBJ2-7	ASSQDTGQPYEQY
TRBV19	TRBJ2-3	ASSTQGGTDTQY
TRBV9	TRBJ2-2	ASSVGVSGSSAGELF
TRBV30	TRBJ1-2	AWRATGAWGGYT
TRBV6-5	TRBJ1-1	ASSYSRGQNTEAF
TRBV5-1	TRBJ1-6	ASSLGGGGNSPLH
TRBV5-1	TRBJ2-2	ASSVTTNTGELF
TRBV7-9	TRBJ2-1	ASSLLAIGGEQF
TRBV7-9	TRBJ1-6	ASSRTGQNSPLH
TRBV30	TRBJ1-2	AWSRGVGGYT
TRBV18	TRBJ2-3	ASSTNPGLHTDTQY
TRBV4-1	TRBJ2-7	ASSHPGTGGLYEQY
TRBV27	TRBJ2-2	ASSLAGANTGELF
TRBV7-2	TRBJ1-2	ASSLAAGGYT
TRBV10-3	TRBJ2-7	AIKGGTYEQY
TRBV7-9	TRBJ2-5	ASSFSDRETQY
TRBV6-1	TRBJ1-1	ASSEIILNTEAF
TRBV29-1	TRBJ2-5	SVETGGETQY
TRBV6-1	TRBJ2-5	ASSEPLGLKETQY
TRBV5-4	TRBJ2-3	ASSPEVSTDTQY
TRBV11-2	TRBJ2-1	ASSLDPGTQF
TRBV5-6	TRBJ1-5	ASSLGAGRNRNQPQH
TRBV2	TRBJ1-5	ASSGGQLARYQH
TRBV4-1	TRBJ2-5	ASSQGLAGEQETQY
TRBV4-2	TRBJ2-3	ASSRDLAGGADTQY
TRBV5-1	TRBJ1-1	ASSPGQSRNTEAF
TRBV5-1	TRBJ2-3	ASSPQSGGTDTQY
TRBV7-8	TRBJ1-1	ASSLAAQWDTEAF